The clone carrying this TCR beta chain was counted a single time. Its antigen is unknown. The data are from a study of shared clonotypes between healthy human individuals. Only Caucasian adults living in Nashville, Tennessee made up the donor group. Assay used: immunoSEQ multiplex PCR; TCRdb lists only in-frame clones, some missing. The sample lists over a million clones, 75% to 80% occurring once. CDR1 and CDR2 (germline): SGHRS, YFSETQ. Trimming removed 7 bases at V and 5 bases at J, with 17 bases between. This CDR3 has 14 amino acids. The study, taken as a whole, reports: Among donors, clonotype sharing was expected to be affected by sequencing depth.

The source of this sequence is a young man in good health. Some clones in this sample may be carry-over from other donors' samples. The V gene is TRBV5-1, the J gene TRBJ2-3, with D maybe TRBD1 (6 bases). Sequencing was carried out using memory CD4+ T cells from PBMCs. The subset here: CD45RA-negative fraction. The CDR3 loop reads CASPRTALKDTQYF. The CDR3 DNA follows: TGCGCCAGCCCCCGGACAGCGCTCAAAGATACGCAGTATTTT.